The clone carrying this TCR beta chain turned up a few times. Its cognate antigen is unknown. This entry belongs to a study of CD8 T cells in ankylosing spondylitis. Scientists made TCR beta libraries using quantitative 5'-RACE with molecular barcodes. In TCRdb, the 5' RACE reads were re-called with MiXCR into one record per CDR3 protein. The sample records around 770,000 distinct CDR3 sequences, about 10% being singletons. V shed 4 bases and J shed 5 bases, with 23 bases lying between them. The CDR3 is 17 residues long. In germline, CDR1 is MNHNS, CDR2 SASEGT. Study-wide points: Clones linked with disease were CD8+ and fairly uncommon in the peripheral blood. Made up of under 10 highly homologous variants, a TCR beta motif appeared characteristic of ankylosing spondylitis blood. The authors reported significant enrichment of disease-linked clones in matched ankylosing spondylitis synovial fluid.

This sequence joins TRBV6-1 and TRBJ1-1; D might be TRBD1 (5 bases). The source is a male donor with ankylosing spondylitis. The sequencing input was blood, either unsorted or a sorted T cell fraction (not recorded which). The CDR3 nucleotides are TGTGCCAGCAGTGGGGGGGTCCCCAAATCCCAGCGTACTGAAGCTTTCTTT. As protein: CASSGGVPKSQRTEAFF.